These T cell receptor beta chains were read from a single sample in a study of siplizumab effects on memory and regulatory T cells. Repertoires were generated with immunoSEQ multiplex PCR, while TCRdb's copy carries only in-frame clones and drops some. The data show about 110,000 clones, with more than 85% seen just once and around 0.32% held by the top ten. Input material: CD4+ T cells sorted from blood. All receptors derive from a human donor in good health. The CDR3 runs from the conserved cysteine through the conserved F or W. Each record gives: J gene, D gene, clone size, V gene, CDR3 DNA, CDR3 protein. D genes are given only for firm matches. Clone size appears in some rows only: once, few, many, or a class for an expanded clone.

j_gene: TRBJ1-2
d_gene: TRBD1
abundance: NA
v_gene: TRBV19
CDR3nt: TGTGCCAGTAGTATTTGGTTCGACAGGGTTTTGGAAGACTATGGCTACACCTTC
CDR3aa: CASSIWFDRVLEDYGYTF

j_gene: TRBJ1-3
d_gene: NA
abundance: NA
v_gene: TRBV18
CDR3nt: TGTGCCAGCTCACCGGGGGAAACTGGAAACACCATATATTTT
CDR3aa: CASSPGETGNTIYF

j_gene: TRBJ1-3
d_gene: NA
abundance: NA
v_gene: TRBV7-2
CDR3nt: TGTGCCAGCAGCTTAGAAGGAGGGACCGGAAACACCATATATTTT
CDR3aa: CASSLEGGTGNTIYF

j_gene: TRBJ1-5
d_gene: NA
abundance: NA
v_gene: TRBV6-1
CDR3nt: TGTGCCAGCAGTGAGAGAGAAAATCAGCCCCAGCATTTT
CDR3aa: CASSERENQPQHF

j_gene: TRBJ1-5
d_gene: TRBD1
abundance: NA
v_gene: TRBV12-5
CDR3nt: TGTGCTAGTGGTTTGGAACCCGGACAGGGCCAGCCCCAGCATTTT
CDR3aa: CASGLEPGQGQPQHF

j_gene: TRBJ1-5
d_gene: NA
abundance: NA
v_gene: TRBV19
CDR3nt: TGTGCCAGTAGTATAGCGCGGACAGAGCATCAGCCCCAGCATTTT
CDR3aa: CASSIARTEHQPQHF

j_gene: TRBJ2-3
d_gene: TRBD2
abundance: NA
v_gene: TRBV11-3
CDR3nt: TGTGCCAGCAGCGGACTAGCGGGAGGGTCCCCAGATACGCAGTATTTT
CDR3aa: CASSGLAGGSPDTQYF

j_gene: TRBJ2-1
d_gene: NA
abundance: NA
v_gene: TRBV7-2
CDR3nt: TGTGCCAGCAGCTTTCCCGGACTGGAGAATGAGCAGTTCTTC
CDR3aa: CASSFPGLENEQFF

j_gene: TRBJ1-1
d_gene: NA
abundance: NA
v_gene: TRBV18
CDR3nt: TGTGCCAGCTCACCACCCGGGGAGACTGAAGCTTTCTTT
CDR3aa: CASSPPGETEAFF

j_gene: TRBJ2-1
d_gene: NA
abundance: NA
v_gene: TRBV5-1
CDR3nt: TGCGCCAGCAGCTTACCGCGGGTGGGAGACGTTACGCAGAGCTCCTACAATGAGCAGTTCTTC
CDR3aa: CASSLPRVGDVTQSSYNEQFF

j_gene: TRBJ2-7
d_gene: NA
abundance: NA
v_gene: TRBV6-5
CDR3nt: TGTGCCAGCAGTTACGACGGGACACCCTCCTACGAGCAGTACTTC
CDR3aa: CASSYDGTPSYEQYF

j_gene: TRBJ2-7
d_gene: TRBD2
abundance: NA
v_gene: TRBV6-5
CDR3nt: TGTGCCAGCAGTTACGTGGGGGGGACTATCGAGCAGTACTTC
CDR3aa: CASSYVGGTIEQYF

j_gene: TRBJ2-7
d_gene: TRBD1
abundance: NA
v_gene: TRBV6-5
CDR3nt: TGTGCCAGCAGTCAGTTGACAGGGAGCTCCTACGAGCAGTACTTC
CDR3aa: CASSQLTGSSYEQYF

j_gene: TRBJ2-1
d_gene: NA
abundance: many
v_gene: TRBV20-1
CDR3nt: TGCAGTGCTAGGGATTACAATGAGCAGTTCTTC
CDR3aa: CSARDYNEQFF

j_gene: TRBJ2-2
d_gene: NA
abundance: NA
v_gene: TRBV5-1
CDR3nt: TGCGCCAGCAGCTTGTCAGCCGGGGAGCTGTTTTTT
CDR3aa: CASSLSAGELFF

j_gene: TRBJ2-1
d_gene: TRBD2
abundance: NA
v_gene: TRBV7-2
CDR3nt: TGTGCCAGCAGCTCCGGACTAGCCCTAAACAATGAGCAGTTCTTC
CDR3aa: CASSSGLALNNEQFF

j_gene: TRBJ2-1
d_gene: TRBD1
abundance: NA
v_gene: TRBV5-1
CDR3nt: TGCGCCAGCAGCTTGACCGGGACAGACTACAATGAGCAGTTCTTC
CDR3aa: CASSLTGTDYNEQFF

j_gene: TRBJ1-1
d_gene: NA
abundance: NA
v_gene: TRBV9
CDR3nt: TGTGCCAGCAGCCCGGCGACCGGAGGGAACACTGAAGCTTTCTTT
CDR3aa: CASSPATGGNTEAFF

j_gene: TRBJ2-3
d_gene: NA
abundance: NA
v_gene: TRBV6-1
CDR3nt: TGTGCCAGCAGTGCCGGCCCAAGCACAGATACGCAGTATTTT
CDR3aa: CASSAGPSTDTQYF

j_gene: TRBJ2-5
d_gene: NA
abundance: NA
v_gene: TRBV20-1
CDR3nt: TGCAGTGCTAGACTCCAAGAGACCCAGTACTTC
CDR3aa: CSARLQETQYF

j_gene: TRBJ2-7
d_gene: TRBD1
abundance: NA
v_gene: TRBV5-4
CDR3nt: TGTGCCAGCAGCTCGGGACAGGGGCCCTACGAGCAGTACTTC
CDR3aa: CASSSGQGPYEQYF

j_gene: TRBJ2-1
d_gene: NA
abundance: NA
v_gene: TRBV19
CDR3nt: TGTGCCAGTAGTGACCGGGACAACTACTACAATGAGCAGTTCTTC
CDR3aa: CASSDRDNYYNEQFF

j_gene: TRBJ2-7
d_gene: TRBD2
abundance: NA
v_gene: TRBV19
CDR3nt: TGTGCCAGTAGCAAAGCGGGAGGGTCGTACGAGCAGTACTTC
CDR3aa: CASSKAGGSYEQYF

j_gene: TRBJ1-5
d_gene: NA
abundance: NA
v_gene: TRBV5-6
CDR3nt: TGTGCCAGCGCCCGGTACGAAAGCAATCAGCCCCAGCATTTT
CDR3aa: CASARYESNQPQHF

j_gene: TRBJ2-5
d_gene: TRBD2
abundance: once
v_gene: TRBV2
CDR3nt: TGTGCCAGCAGTGTGGGAGTAGCGGGAGCGGGGACCCAGTACTTC
CDR3aa: CASSVGVAGAGTQYF

j_gene: TRBJ2-3
d_gene: TRBD1
abundance: NA
v_gene: TRBV14
CDR3nt: TGTGCCAGCAGCCTAGATAGGGGGCCGTTCACAGATACGCAGTATTTT
CDR3aa: CASSLDRGPFTDTQYF

j_gene: TRBJ1-4
d_gene: NA
abundance: NA
v_gene: TRBV9
CDR3nt: TGTGCCAGCAGCGGAATAGGTGGGAGGGAAAAACTGTTTTTT
CDR3aa: CASSGIGGREKLFF

j_gene: TRBJ2-7
d_gene: NA
abundance: NA
v_gene: TRBV5-6
CDR3nt: TGTGCCAGCAGCTTGGTGTCTAGCGCCTACGAGCAGTACTTC
CDR3aa: CASSLVSSAYEQYF

j_gene: TRBJ2-7
d_gene: TRBD2
abundance: NA
v_gene: TRBV27
CDR3nt: TGTGCCAGCAGTTTATCGGGACTAGCGGGCCTCTACGAGCAGTACTTC
CDR3aa: CASSLSGLAGLYEQYF

j_gene: TRBJ1-1
d_gene: NA
abundance: NA
v_gene: TRBV19
CDR3nt: TGTGCCAGTAGTATAACGGGGGGGAGGACTGAAGCTTTCTTT
CDR3aa: CASSITGGRTEAFF

j_gene: TRBJ2-7
d_gene: NA
abundance: NA
v_gene: TRBV6-5
CDR3nt: TGTGCCAGCAGTTATGTGGGAGCCAGCGAGCAGTACTTC
CDR3aa: CASSYVGASEQYF

j_gene: TRBJ2-7
d_gene: NA
abundance: once
v_gene: TRBV6-1
CDR3nt: TGTGCCAGCAGGGCAGCGGACTACGAGCAGTACTTC
CDR3aa: CASRAADYEQYF

j_gene: TRBJ1-5
d_gene: NA
abundance: NA
v_gene: TRBV30
CDR3nt: TGTGCCTGCCAGGGGCTAGGGCAGCCCCAGCATTTT
CDR3aa: CACQGLGQPQHF

j_gene: TRBJ1-6
d_gene: TRBD1
abundance: NA
v_gene: TRBV5-1
CDR3nt: TGCGCCAGCAGCCCCGGGACAGTTAATTCACCCCTCCACTTT
CDR3aa: CASSPGTVNSPLHF

j_gene: TRBJ1-6
d_gene: NA
abundance: NA
v_gene: TRBV27
CDR3nt: TGTGCCAGCACCTCTTTGGGCCCCCCTTCACCCCTCCACTTT
CDR3aa: CASTSLGPPSPLHF

j_gene: TRBJ2-7
d_gene: NA
abundance: NA
v_gene: TRBV5-5
CDR3nt: TGTGCCAGCAGCTTGGAACAGGCCTCCTACGAGCAGTACTTC
CDR3aa: CASSLEQASYEQYF

j_gene: TRBJ1-5
d_gene: NA
abundance: NA
v_gene: TRBV11-2
CDR3nt: TGTGCCAGCAGCCTGACTTCGGACAGAAGCAATCAGCCCCAGCATTTT
CDR3aa: CASSLTSDRSNQPQHF

j_gene: TRBJ2-3
d_gene: TRBD2
abundance: NA
v_gene: TRBV15
CDR3nt: TGTGCCACTGACGGGAGGGTGTCGGGGGCAGATACGCAGTATTTT
CDR3aa: CATDGRVSGADTQYF

j_gene: TRBJ2-7
d_gene: TRBD2
abundance: NA
v_gene: TRBV6-5
CDR3nt: TGTGCCAGCAGCCCTGGGACTAGCGGGAACTACGAGCAGTACTTC
CDR3aa: CASSPGTSGNYEQYF

j_gene: TRBJ1-6
d_gene: NA
abundance: few
v_gene: TRBV6-1
CDR3nt: TGTGCCAGCAGTGAAACCGAGAATTCACCCCTCCACTTT
CDR3aa: CASSETENSPLHF

j_gene: TRBJ2-3
d_gene: TRBD2
abundance: NA
v_gene: TRBV7-3
CDR3nt: TGTGCCAGCAGCCTGAGACTAGCGGGGGTCACAGATACGCAGTATTTT
CDR3aa: CASSLRLAGVTDTQYF

j_gene: TRBJ1-3
d_gene: NA
abundance: once
v_gene: TRBV10-3
CDR3nt: TGTGCCATCAGTGAGATACAGGGAAACACCATATATTTT
CDR3aa: CAISEIQGNTIYF

j_gene: TRBJ2-7
d_gene: TRBD1
abundance: once
v_gene: TRBV27
CDR3nt: TGTGCCAGCAGTTTAGGACAGGGGATCTCCTACGAGCAGTACTTC
CDR3aa: CASSLGQGISYEQYF

j_gene: TRBJ1-2
d_gene: NA
abundance: once
v_gene: TRBV6-1
CDR3nt: TGTGCCAGCAGTGAAGACCGGGACGGTCAAACCTACACCTTC
CDR3aa: CASSEDRDGQTYTF

j_gene: TRBJ2-3
d_gene: TRBD2
abundance: NA
v_gene: TRBV18
CDR3nt: TGTGCCAGCTCCCCTCGCGGGGCGGGGGTGGATACGCAGTATTTT
CDR3aa: CASSPRGAGVDTQYF

j_gene: TRBJ2-3
d_gene: NA
abundance: NA
v_gene: TRBV7-2
CDR3nt: TGTGCCAGCAGCACCCTTTCATACCGTGGGGATACGCAGTATTTT
CDR3aa: CASSTLSYRGDTQYF

j_gene: TRBJ2-3
d_gene: NA
abundance: NA
v_gene: TRBV6-1
CDR3nt: TGTGCCAGCAGCGCAGGGATCACAGATACGCAGTATTTT
CDR3aa: CASSAGITDTQYF

j_gene: TRBJ1-1
d_gene: NA
abundance: NA
v_gene: TRBV6-5
CDR3nt: TGTGCCAGCAGAAACACTGAAGCTTTCTTT
CDR3aa: CASRNTEAFF

j_gene: TRBJ1-2
d_gene: NA
abundance: NA
v_gene: TRBV15
CDR3nt: TGTGCCACCAGCAGACACGGGGTCGGCTACACCTTC
CDR3aa: CATSRHGVGYTF

j_gene: TRBJ2-5
d_gene: NA
abundance: NA
v_gene: TRBV4-1
CDR3nt: TGCGCCAGCAGCCACCCCCAAGAGACCCAGTACTTC
CDR3aa: CASSHPQETQYF

j_gene: TRBJ2-3
d_gene: NA
abundance: NA
v_gene: TRBV7-9
CDR3nt: TGTGCCAGCAGCCGCGACACCTTGGGGGCAGATACGCAGTATTTT
CDR3aa: CASSRDTLGADTQYF

j_gene: TRBJ1-1
d_gene: NA
abundance: NA
v_gene: TRBV12-5
CDR3nt: TGTGCTAGTGGTGTGGGGGGAACTGAAGCTTTCTTT
CDR3aa: CASGVGGTEAFF

j_gene: TRBJ1-1
d_gene: NA
abundance: NA
v_gene: TRBV7-8
CDR3nt: TGTGCCAGCAGCTTAGTGGGGGCGCCGTGGGCTTTCTTT
CDR3aa: CASSLVGAPWAFF

j_gene: TRBJ1-1
d_gene: NA
abundance: NA
v_gene: TRBV4-1
CDR3nt: TGCGCCAGCAGCCAAGTAACGACGGCAGGGCGGAACACTGAAGCTTTCTTT
CDR3aa: CASSQVTTAGRNTEAFF